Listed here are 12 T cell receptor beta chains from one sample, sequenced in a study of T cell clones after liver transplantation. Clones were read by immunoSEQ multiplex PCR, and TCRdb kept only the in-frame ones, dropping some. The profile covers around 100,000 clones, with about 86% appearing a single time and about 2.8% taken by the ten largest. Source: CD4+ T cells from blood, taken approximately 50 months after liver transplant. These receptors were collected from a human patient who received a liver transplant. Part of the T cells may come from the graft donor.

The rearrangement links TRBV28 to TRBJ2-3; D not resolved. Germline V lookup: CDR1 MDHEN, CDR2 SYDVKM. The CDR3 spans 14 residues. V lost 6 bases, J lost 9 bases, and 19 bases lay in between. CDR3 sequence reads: CASSPGVRASTQYF. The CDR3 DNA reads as TGTGCCAGCAGCCCCGGTGTCCGCGCTTCGACGCAGTATTTT.

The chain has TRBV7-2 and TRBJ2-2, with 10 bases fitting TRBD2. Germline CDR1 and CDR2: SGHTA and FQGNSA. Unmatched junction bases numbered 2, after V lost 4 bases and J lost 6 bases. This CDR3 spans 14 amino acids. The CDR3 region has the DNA TGTGCCAGCAGCTCCCTAGCGGGAGCCGGGGAGCTGTTTTTT. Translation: CASSSLAGAGELFF. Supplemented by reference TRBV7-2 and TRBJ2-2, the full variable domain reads GAGVSQSPSNKVTEKGKDVELRCDPISGHTALYWYRQSLGQGLEFLIYFQGNSAPDKSGLPSDRFSAERTGGSVSTLTIQRTQQEDSAVYLCASSSLAGAGELFFGEGSRLTVL.

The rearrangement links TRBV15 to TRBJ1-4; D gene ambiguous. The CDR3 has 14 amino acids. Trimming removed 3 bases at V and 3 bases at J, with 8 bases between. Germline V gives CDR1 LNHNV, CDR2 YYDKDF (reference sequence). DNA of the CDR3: TGTGCCACCAGCAGGCGGGGTGCTAATGAAAAACTGTTTTTT. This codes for CATSRRGANEKLFF.

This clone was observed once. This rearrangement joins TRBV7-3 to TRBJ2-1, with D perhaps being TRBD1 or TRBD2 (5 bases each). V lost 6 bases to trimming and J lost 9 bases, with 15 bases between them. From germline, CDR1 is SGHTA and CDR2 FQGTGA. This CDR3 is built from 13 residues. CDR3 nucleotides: TGTGCCAGCAGTCGGGACCAGTCGGTTGAGCAGTTCTTC. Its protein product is CASSRDQSVEQFF.

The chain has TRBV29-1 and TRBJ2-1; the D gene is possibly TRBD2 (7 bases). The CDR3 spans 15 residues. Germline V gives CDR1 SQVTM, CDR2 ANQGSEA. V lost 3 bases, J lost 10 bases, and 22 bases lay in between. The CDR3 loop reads CSVEERLAPQGEQFF. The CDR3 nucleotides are TGCAGCGTTGAGGAGCGACTAGCCCCACAGGGAGAGCAGTTCTTC.

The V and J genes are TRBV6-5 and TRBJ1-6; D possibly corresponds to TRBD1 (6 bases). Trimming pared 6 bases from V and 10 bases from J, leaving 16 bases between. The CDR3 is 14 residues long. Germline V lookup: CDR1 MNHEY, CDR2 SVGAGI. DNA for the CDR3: TGTGCCAGCAGGGAGGGGGGGGTGGAATCACCCCTCCACTTT. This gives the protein CASREGGVESPLHF.

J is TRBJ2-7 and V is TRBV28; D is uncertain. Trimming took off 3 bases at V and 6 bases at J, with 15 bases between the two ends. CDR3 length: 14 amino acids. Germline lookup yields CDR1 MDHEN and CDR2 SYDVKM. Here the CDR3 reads CASSFVQKLGEQYF. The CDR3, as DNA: TGTGCCAGCAGTTTTGTACAGAAGTTGGGCGAGCAGTACTTC.

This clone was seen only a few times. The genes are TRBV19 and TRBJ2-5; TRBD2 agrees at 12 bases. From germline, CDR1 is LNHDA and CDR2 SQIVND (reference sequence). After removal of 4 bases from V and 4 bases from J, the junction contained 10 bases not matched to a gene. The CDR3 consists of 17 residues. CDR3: CASSREDGLAGTETQYF. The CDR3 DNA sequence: TGTGCCAGTAGTAGGGAGGATGGACTAGCGGGAACAGAGACCCAGTACTTC. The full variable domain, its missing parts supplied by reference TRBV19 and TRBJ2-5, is DGGITQSPKYLFRKEGQNVTLSCEQNLNHDAMYWYRQDPGQGLRLIYYSQIVNDFQKGDIAEGYSVSREKKESFPLTVTSAQKNPTAFYLCASSREDGLAGTETQYFGPGTRLLVL.

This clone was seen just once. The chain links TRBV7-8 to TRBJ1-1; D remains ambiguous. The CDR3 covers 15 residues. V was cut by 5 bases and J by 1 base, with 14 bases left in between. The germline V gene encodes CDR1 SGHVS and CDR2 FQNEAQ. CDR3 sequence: CASSPAVWRNTEAFF. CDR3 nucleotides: TGTGCCAGCAGCCCAGCGGTGTGGAGGAACACTGAAGCTTTCTTT.

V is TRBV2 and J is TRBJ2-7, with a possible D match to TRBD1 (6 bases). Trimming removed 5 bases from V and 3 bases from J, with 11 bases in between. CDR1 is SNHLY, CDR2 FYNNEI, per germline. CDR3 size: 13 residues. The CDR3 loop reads CASSRQVNYEQYF. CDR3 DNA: TGTGCCAGCAGTAGACAGGTGAACTACGAGCAGTACTTC. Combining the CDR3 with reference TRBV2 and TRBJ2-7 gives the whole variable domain EPEVTQTPSHQVTQMGQEVILRCVPISNHLYFYWYRQILGQKVEFLVSFYNNEISEKSEIFDDQFSVERPDGSNFTLKIRSTKLEDSAMYFCASSRQVNYEQYFGPGTRLTVT.

The CDR3 coding sequence is TGCGCCAGCAGCTTGGGACAGTTCCAAGAGACCCAGTACTTC. It translates to CASSLGQFQETQYF. J is TRBJ2-5 and V is TRBV5-1; a possible D gene is TRBD1 (5 bases). The CDR3 spans 14 residues. Germline lookup yields CDR1 SGHRS and CDR2 YFSETQ. Trimming shortened V by 0 bases and J by 1 base, and 7 bases separated the two germline ends.

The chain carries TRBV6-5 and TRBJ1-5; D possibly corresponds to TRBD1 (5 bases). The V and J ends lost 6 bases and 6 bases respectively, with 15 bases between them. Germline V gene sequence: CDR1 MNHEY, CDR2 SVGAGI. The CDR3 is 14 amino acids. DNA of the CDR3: TGTGCCAGCAGAGGGGACGGTGGGGGTCAGCCCCAGCATTTT. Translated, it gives CASRGDGGGQPQHF.